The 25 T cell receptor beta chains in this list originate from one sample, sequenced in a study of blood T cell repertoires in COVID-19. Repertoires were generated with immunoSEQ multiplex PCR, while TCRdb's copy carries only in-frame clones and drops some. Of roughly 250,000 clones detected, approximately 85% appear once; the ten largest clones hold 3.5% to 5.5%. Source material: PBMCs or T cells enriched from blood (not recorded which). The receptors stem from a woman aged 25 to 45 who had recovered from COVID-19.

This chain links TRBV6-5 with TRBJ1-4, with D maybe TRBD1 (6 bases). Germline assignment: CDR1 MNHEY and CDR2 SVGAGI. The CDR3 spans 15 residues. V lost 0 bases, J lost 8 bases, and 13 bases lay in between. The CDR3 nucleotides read TGTGCCAGCAGTTACTCGTTCACAGGGAGCGAAAAACTGTTTTTT. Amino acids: CASSYSFTGSEKLFF.

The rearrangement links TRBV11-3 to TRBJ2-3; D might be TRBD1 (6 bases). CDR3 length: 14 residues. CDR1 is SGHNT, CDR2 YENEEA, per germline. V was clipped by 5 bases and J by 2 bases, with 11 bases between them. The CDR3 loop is CASSPGQITDTQYF. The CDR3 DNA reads TGTGCCAGCAGCCCTGGACAGATCACAGATACGCAGTATTTT.

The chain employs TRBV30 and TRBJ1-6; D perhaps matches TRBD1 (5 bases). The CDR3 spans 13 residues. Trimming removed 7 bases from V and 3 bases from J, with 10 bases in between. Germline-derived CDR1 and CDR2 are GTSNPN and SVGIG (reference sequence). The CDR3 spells CALNGGYNSPLHF. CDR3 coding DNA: TGTGCCTTGAACGGGGGCTATAATTCACCCCTCCACTTT.

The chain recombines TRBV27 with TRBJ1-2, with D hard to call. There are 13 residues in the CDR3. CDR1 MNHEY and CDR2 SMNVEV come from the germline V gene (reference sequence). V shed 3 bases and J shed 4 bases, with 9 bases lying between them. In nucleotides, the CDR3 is TGTGCCAGCAGTTTGAGGCGGGGCTATGGCTACACCTTC. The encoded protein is CASSLRRGYGYTF.

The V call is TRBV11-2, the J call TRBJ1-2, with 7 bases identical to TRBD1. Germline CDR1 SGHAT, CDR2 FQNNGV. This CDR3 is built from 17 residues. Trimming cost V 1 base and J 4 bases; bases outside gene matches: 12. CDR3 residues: CASSLGSGGEASYGYTF. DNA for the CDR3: TGTGCCAGCAGCTTAGGGTCAGGGGGTGAAGCAAGCTATGGCTACACCTTC. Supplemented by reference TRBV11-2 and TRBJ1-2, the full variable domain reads EAGVAQSPRYKIIEKRQSVAFWCNPISGHATLYWYQQILGQGPKLLIQFQNNGVVDDSQLPKDRFSAERLKGVDSTLKIQPAKLEDSAVYLCASSLGSGGEASYGYTFGSGTRLTVV.

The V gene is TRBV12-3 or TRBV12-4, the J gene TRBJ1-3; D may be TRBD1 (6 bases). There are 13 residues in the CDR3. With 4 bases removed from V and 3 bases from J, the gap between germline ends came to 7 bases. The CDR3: CASSYRVGNTIYF. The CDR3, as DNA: TGTGCCAGCAGTTACAGGGTTGGAAACACCATATATTTT.

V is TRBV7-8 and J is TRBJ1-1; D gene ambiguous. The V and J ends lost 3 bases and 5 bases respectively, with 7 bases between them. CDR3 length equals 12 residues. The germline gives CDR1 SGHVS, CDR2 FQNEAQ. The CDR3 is CASSFRLTEAFF. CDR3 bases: TGTGCCAGCAGCTTCCGACTGACTGAAGCTTTCTTT.

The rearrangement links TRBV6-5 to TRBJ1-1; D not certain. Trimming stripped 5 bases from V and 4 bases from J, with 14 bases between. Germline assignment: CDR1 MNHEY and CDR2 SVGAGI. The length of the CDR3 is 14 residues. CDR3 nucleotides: TGTGCCAGCAGTACCCCGGAGGGTGCCACTGAAGCTTTCTTT. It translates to CASSTPEGATEAFF.

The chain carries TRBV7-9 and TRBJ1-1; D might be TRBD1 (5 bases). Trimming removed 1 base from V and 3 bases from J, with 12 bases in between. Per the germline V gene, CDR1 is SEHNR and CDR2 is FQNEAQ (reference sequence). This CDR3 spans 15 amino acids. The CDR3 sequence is CASSLDRGLDTEAFF. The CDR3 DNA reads TGTGCCAGCAGCTTAGATAGGGGTCTGGACACTGAAGCTTTCTTT. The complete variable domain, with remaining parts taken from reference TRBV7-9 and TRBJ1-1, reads DTGVSQNPRHKITKRGQNVTFRCDPISEHNRLYWYRQTLGQGPEFLTYFQNEAQLEKSRLLSDRFSAERPKGSFSTLEIQRTEQGDSAMYLCASSLDRGLDTEAFFGQGTRLTVV.

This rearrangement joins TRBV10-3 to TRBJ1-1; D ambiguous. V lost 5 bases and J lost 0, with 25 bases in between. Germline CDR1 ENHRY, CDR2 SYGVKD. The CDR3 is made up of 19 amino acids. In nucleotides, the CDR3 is TGTGCCATCAGTTATGGGTACGGAGCCATCGCCTCCTTGAACACTGAAGCTTTCTTT. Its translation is CAISYGYGAIASLNTEAFF.

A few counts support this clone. The CDR3, as DNA: TGCAGCGTCGACGGACTAGCGGGCCCTCAAGAGACCCAGTACTTC. Its protein product is CSVDGLAGPQETQYF. The V call is TRBV29-1, the J call TRBJ2-5, with 11 bases that match TRBD2. CDR1 and CDR2 from the germline V gene are SQVTM and ANQGSEA. V lost 6 bases, J lost 2 bases, and 8 bases stayed unmatched. The CDR3 sequence is 15 residues long. Supplemented by reference TRBV29-1 and TRBJ2-5, the full variable domain reads SAVISQKPSRDICQRGTSLTIQCQVDSQVTMMFWYRQQPGQSLTLIATANQGSEATYESGFVIDKFPISRPNLTFSTLTVSNMSPEDSSIYLCSVDGLAGPQETQYFGPGTRLLVL.

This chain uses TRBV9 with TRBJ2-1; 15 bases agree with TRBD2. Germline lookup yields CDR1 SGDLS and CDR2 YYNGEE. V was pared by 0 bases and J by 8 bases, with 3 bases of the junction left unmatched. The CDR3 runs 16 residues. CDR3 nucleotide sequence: TGTGCCAGCAGCGTAGAGGGACTAGCGGGAGGCGATGAGCAGTTCTTC. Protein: CASSVEGLAGGDEQFF.

The CDR3 DNA reads as TGTGCCAGCAGTCCTGGACAGGGGCAGACCTACGAGCAGTACTTC. Protein product: CASSPGQGQTYEQYF. V gene TRBV27 combines with J gene TRBJ2-7; 9 bases map to TRBD1. V shed 5 bases and J 2 bases; nucleotides not matched to a gene: 7. CDR3 length: 15 amino acids. The V gene's germline CDR1 is MNHEY and CDR2 SMNVEV (reference sequence).

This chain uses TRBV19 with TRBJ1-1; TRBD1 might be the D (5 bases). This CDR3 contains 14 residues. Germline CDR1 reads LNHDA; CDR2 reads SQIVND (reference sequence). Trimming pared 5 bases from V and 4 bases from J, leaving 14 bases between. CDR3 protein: CASSPRDSSTEAFF. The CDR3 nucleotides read TGTGCCAGTAGTCCTCGGGACTCCTCCACTGAAGCTTTCTTT.

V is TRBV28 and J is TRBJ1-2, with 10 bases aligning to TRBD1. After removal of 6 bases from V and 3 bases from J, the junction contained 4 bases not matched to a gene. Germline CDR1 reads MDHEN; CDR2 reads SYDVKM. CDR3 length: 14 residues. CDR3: CASRTGGNDYGYTF. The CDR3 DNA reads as TGTGCCAGCAGGACAGGGGGCAATGACTATGGCTACACCTTC.

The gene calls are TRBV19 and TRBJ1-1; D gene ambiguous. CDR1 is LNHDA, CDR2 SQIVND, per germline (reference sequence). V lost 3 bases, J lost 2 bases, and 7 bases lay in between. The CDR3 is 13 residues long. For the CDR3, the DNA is TGTGCCAGTAGTATGGAGAGAAACACTGAAGCTTTCTTT. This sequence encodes CASSMERNTEAFF.

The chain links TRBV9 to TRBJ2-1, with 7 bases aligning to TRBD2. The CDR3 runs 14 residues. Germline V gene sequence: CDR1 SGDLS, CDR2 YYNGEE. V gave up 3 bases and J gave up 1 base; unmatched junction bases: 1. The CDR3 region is CASSASGSYNEQFF. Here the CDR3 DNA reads TGTGCCAGCAGCGCTAGCGGATCCTACAATGAGCAGTTCTTC.

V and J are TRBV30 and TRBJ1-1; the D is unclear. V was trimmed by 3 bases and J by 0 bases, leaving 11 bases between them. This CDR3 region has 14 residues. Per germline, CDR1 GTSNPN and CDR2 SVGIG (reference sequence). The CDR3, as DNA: TGTGCCTGGAGAATCGGGTGGGTGAACACTGAAGCTTTCTTT. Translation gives CAWRIGWVNTEAFF.

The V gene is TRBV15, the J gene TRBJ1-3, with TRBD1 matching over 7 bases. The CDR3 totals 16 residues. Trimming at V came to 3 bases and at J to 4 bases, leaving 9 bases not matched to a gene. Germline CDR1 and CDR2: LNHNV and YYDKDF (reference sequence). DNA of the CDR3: TGTGCCACCAGCAGGGACTACAGGGGCAGGGGAAACACCATATATTTT. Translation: CATSRDYRGRGNTIYF.

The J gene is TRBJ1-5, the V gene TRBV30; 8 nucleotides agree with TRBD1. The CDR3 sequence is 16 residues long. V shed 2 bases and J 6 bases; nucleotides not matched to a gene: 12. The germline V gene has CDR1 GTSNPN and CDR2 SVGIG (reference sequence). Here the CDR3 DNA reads TGTGCCTGGAGTAGTCGGACAGGGTCGTTGGGTCAGCCCCAGCATTTT. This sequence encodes CAWSSRTGSLGQPQHF.

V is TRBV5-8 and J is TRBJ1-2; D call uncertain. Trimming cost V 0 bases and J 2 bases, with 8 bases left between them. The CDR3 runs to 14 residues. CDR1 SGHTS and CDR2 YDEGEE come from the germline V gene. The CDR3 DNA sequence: TGTGCCAGCAGCTTGGGCATAGAGAACTATGGCTACACCTTC. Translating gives CASSLGIENYGYTF.

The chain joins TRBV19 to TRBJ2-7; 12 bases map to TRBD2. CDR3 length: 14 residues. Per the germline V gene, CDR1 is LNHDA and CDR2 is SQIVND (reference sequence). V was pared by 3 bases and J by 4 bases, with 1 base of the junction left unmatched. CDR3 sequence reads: CASSIGTSGYEQYF. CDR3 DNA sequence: TGTGCCAGTAGTATCGGGACTAGCGGGTACGAGCAGTACTTC.

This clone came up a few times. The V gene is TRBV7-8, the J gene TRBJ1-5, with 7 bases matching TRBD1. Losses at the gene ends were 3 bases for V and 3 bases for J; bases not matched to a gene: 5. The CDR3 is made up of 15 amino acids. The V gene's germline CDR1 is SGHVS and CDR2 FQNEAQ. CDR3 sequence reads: CASSFYRGFNQPQHF. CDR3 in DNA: TGTGCCAGCAGCTTTTACAGGGGCTTCAATCAGCCCCAGCATTTT.

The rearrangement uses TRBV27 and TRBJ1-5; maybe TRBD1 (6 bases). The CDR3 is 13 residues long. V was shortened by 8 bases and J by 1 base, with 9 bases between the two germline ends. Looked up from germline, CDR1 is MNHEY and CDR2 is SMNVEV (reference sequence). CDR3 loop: CASSTGSNQPQHF. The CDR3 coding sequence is TGTGCCAGCTCGACAGGCAGCAATCAGCCCCAGCATTTT.

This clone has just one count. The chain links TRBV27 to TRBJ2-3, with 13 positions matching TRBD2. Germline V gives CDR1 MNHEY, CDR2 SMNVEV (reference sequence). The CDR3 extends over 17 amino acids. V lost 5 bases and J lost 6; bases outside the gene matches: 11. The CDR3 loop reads CASSTATSGRLVDTQYF. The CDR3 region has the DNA TGTGCCAGCAGTACAGCGACTAGCGGGAGGTTAGTGGATACGCAGTATTTT.